These T cell receptor beta chains were read from a single sample in a study of blood T cell repertoires in COVID-19. The assay was immunoSEQ multiplex PCR, and TCRdb's table has in-frame clones only and misses some. The data show fewer than 70,000 clones, with 80% to 85% seen just once and 15% to 20% held by the top ten. Sample: peripheral blood. The source of these receptors is a man aged 25-45 years with COVID-19, enrolled during active disease. The CDR3 runs from the conserved cysteine through the conserved F or W. Fields, in order: J gene, V gene, CDR3 protein.

j_call: TRBJ2-2
v_call: TRBV2
cdr3_aa: CASKIIPGHGTGELFF

j_call: TRBJ2-3
v_call: TRBV7-3
cdr3_aa: CASTGGGTSTDTQYF

j_call: TRBJ2-5
v_call: TRBV7-3
cdr3_aa: CASSFSSGYQETQYF

j_call: TRBJ1-1
v_call: TRBV7-2
cdr3_aa: CASSQSGRGDTEAFF

j_call: TRBJ2-3
v_call: TRBV6-1
cdr3_aa: CASSYSDRGVTQYF

j_call: TRBJ2-7
v_call: TRBV7-6
cdr3_aa: CASSSRWGQGEEQYF

j_call: TRBJ2-3
v_call: TRBV6-6
cdr3_aa: CASSRPGTSGRGGDTQYF

j_call: TRBJ2-3
v_call: TRBV5-1
cdr3_aa: CASSLVLAGRTDTQYF

j_call: TRBJ2-1
v_call: TRBV19
cdr3_aa: CASSLTGSSYNEQFF

j_call: TRBJ2-5
v_call: TRBV5-6
cdr3_aa: CASSPLAGAGETQYF

j_call: TRBJ2-3
v_call: TRBV29-1
cdr3_aa: CSVERGSTSDTQYF

j_call: TRBJ1-2
v_call: TRBV4-3
cdr3_aa: CASSLQGGDGYTF

j_call: TRBJ2-1
v_call: TRBV29-1
cdr3_aa: CSVGIAVGGDYNEQFF

j_call: TRBJ2-3
v_call: TRBV7-3
cdr3_aa: CASSLDTSTDTQYF

j_call: TRBJ2-7
v_call: TRBV2
cdr3_aa: CASRRDRDQYEQYF

j_call: TRBJ2-3
v_call: TRBV11-2
cdr3_aa: CASRRTDTQYF

j_call: TRBJ2-1
v_call: TRBV2
cdr3_aa: CASKPEPPEQFF

j_call: TRBJ2-3
v_call: TRBV5-1
cdr3_aa: CASSDGLATDTQYF

j_call: TRBJ1-5
v_call: TRBV4-2
cdr3_aa: CASSQEIGPVQGQPQHF

j_call: TRBJ2-5
v_call: TRBV11-3
cdr3_aa: CASSLDDRGGQETQYF

j_call: TRBJ2-2
v_call: TRBV9
cdr3_aa: CASSGGLKNTGELFF

j_call: TRBJ2-7
v_call: TRBV11-3
cdr3_aa: CASSRDRTGEQYF

j_call: TRBJ2-3
v_call: TRBV4-2
cdr3_aa: CASSQESSGDTQYF

j_call: TRBJ2-4
v_call: TRBV18
cdr3_aa: CASSPPAQGWIQYF

j_call: TRBJ2-3
v_call: TRBV4-2
cdr3_aa: CASSQDNDQAGARTDTQYF

j_call: TRBJ1-3
v_call: TRBV5-1
cdr3_aa: CASSSGTVGNTIYF

j_call: TRBJ2-2
v_call: TRBV5-1
cdr3_aa: CASSLGAANTGELFF

j_call: TRBJ2-3
v_call: TRBV10-1
cdr3_aa: CASSESISGTSTDTQYF